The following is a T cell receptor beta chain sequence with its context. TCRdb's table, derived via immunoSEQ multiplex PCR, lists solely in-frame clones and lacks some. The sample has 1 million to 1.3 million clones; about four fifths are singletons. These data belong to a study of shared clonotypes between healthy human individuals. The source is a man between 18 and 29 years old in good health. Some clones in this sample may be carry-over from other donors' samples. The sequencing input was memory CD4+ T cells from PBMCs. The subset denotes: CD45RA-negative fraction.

The CDR3 here is CASSLGRVPGTQYF. CDR3 nucleotides: TGTGCCAGCAGCTTAGGCAGGGTACCCGGGACCCAGTACTTC. This sequence joins TRBV13 and TRBJ2-5, with D tentatively TRBD1 (5 bases). The V gene lost 0 bases and the J gene lost 7 bases, with 12 bases spanning the gap. Germline CDR1 is PRHDT and CDR2 is FYEKMQ (reference sequence). The CDR3 spans 14 residues.